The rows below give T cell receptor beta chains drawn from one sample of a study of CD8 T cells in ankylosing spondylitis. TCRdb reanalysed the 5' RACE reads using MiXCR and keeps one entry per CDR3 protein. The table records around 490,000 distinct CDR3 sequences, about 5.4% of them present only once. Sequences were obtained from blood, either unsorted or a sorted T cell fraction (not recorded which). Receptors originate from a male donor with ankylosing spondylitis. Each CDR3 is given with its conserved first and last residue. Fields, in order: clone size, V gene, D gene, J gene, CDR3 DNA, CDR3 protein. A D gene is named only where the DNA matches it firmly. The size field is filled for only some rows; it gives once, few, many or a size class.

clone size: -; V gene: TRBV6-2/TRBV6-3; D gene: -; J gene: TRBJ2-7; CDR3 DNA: TGTGCCAGCCAACAGACGGGGGATTTGGAGCAGTACTTC; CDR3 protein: CASQQTGDLEQYF
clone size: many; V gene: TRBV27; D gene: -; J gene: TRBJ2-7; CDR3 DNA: TGTGCCAGCAGTTTTCTCCCACCCTCCCACGAGCAGTACTTC; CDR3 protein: CASSFLPPSHEQYF
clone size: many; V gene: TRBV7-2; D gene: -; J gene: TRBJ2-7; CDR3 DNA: TGTGCCAGCAGCTTACATGCAGCCTACGAGCAGTACTTC; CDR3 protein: CASSLHAAYEQYF
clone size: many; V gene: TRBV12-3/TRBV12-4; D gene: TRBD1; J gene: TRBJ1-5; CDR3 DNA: TGTGCCAGCAGTCCAAGGACAGGGGGCAATCAGCCCCAGCATTTT; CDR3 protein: CASSPRTGGNQPQHF
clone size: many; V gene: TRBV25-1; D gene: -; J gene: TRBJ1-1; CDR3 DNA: TGTGCCAGCAGTCTGACGACAGGGAACACTGAAGCTTTCTTT; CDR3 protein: CASSLTTGNTEAFF
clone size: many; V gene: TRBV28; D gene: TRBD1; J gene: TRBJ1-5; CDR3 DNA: TGTGCCAGCAGAAAGACAGGGGGTAGCAATCAGCCCCAGCATTTT; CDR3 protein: CASRKTGGSNQPQHF
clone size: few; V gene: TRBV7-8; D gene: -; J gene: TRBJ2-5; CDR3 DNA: TGTGCCAGCAGCTTCCCGATCCAGGGGATTGTGGAGACCCAGTACTTC; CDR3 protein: CASSFPIQGIVETQYF
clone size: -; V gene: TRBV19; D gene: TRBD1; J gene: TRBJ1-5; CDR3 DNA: TGTGCCTCCCGGGACAGGTTTAGCAATCAGCCCCAGCATTTT; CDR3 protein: CASRDRFSNQPQHF
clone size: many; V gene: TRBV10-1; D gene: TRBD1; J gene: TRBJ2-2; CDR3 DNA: TGCGCCAGCGGGGGATCGGGACAGGGGGCACTGGGCACCGGGGAGCTGTTTTTT; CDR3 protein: CASGGSGQGALGTGELFF
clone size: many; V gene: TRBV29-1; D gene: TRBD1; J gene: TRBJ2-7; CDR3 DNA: TGCAGCGTTGTGGGGACAGGGGCCTACGAGCAGTACTTC; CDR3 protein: CSVVGTGAYEQYF
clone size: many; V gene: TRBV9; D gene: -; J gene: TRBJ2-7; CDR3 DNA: TGTGCCAGCAGCGTAGAGCCCTATGACGAGCAGTACTTC; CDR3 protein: CASSVEPYDEQYF
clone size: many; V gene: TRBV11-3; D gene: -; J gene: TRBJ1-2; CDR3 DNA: TGTGCCAGCAGCTCTGGGGCTTACGACTACACCTTC; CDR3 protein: CASSSGAYDYTF